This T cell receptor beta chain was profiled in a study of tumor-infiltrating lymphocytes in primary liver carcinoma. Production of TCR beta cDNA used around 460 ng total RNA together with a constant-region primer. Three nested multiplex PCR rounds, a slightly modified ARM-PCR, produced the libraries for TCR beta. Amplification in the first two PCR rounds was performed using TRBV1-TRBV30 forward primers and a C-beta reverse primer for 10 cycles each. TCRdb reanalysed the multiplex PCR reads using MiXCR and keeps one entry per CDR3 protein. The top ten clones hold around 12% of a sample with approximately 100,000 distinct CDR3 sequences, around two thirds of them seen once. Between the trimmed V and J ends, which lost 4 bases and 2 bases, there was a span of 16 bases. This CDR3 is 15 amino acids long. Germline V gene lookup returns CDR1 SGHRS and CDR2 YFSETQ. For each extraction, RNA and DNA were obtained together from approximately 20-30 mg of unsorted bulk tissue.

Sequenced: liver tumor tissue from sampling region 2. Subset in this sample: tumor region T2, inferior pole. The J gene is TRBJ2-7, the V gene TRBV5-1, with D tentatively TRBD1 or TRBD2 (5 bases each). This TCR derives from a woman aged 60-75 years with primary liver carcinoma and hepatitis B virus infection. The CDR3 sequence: CASSLPRDGAYEQYF. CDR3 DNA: TGCGCCAGCAGCCTCCCCCGGGACGGAGCCTACGAGCAGTACTTC.